Listed below are T cell receptor beta chains from one sample, sequenced in a study of T cells after yellow fever vaccination. A single record per CDR3 protein comes from TCRdb applying MiXCR to the 5' RACE reads. The sample has 200,000 to 300,000 distinct CDR3 sequences, 10% to 15% seen once. Sequencing used CD4+ T cells sorted from PBMCs, obtained 45 days after the yellow fever booster vaccination. Receptor source: a man aged 25 to 40 who received the YFV17D yellow fever vaccine. The conserved cysteine and the conserved F or W are not part of the CDR3 here. Clone size is shown for a subset of rows, as once, few, many or a class of expanded clone.

TRBV20-1	many	TRBJ2-2	SASPRGGLGAGELF
TRBV20-1	-	TRBJ2-7	SARATGLLVEQY
TRBV5-6	-	TRBJ2-5	ASRRQGDETQY
TRBV7-7	few	TRBJ2-2	ASSPVTTGELF
TRBV6-2/TRBV6-3	many	TRBJ2-7	ASSYRRENYEQY
TRBV5-1	many	TRBJ1-1	ASSPNRVNTEAF
TRBV5-1	-	TRBJ2-1	ASSVTGGGDEQF
TRBV6-2/TRBV6-3	many	TRBJ1-2	ASRDYGYT
TRBV12-3/TRBV12-4	few	TRBJ2-3	ASSPAGVVDTQY
TRBV18	-	TRBJ2-1	ASSPSSGRGNEQF
TRBV12-3/TRBV12-4	-	TRBJ1-2	ASGTGVLYGYT